This T cell receptor (beta chain) is from a study of chronic HIV infection and antiretroviral therapy. The V end lost 4 bases, the J end lost 2 bases, and 9 bases lay between the germline ends. Germline V gene lookup returns CDR1 MNHEY and CDR2 SMNVEV (reference sequence). The CDR3 is 13 amino acids. TCRdb re-analysed the 5' RACE reads in MiXCR, keeping a single row per CDR3 protein. The sample shows about 48,000 distinct CDR3 sequences, about 20% of them seen only once. This TCR was sampled from an adult who had HIV and had not received antiretroviral therapy, or was an uninfected healthy control (not recorded which). The chain couples TRBV27 to TRBJ2-7; D ambiguous. Sequencing was done on a sample of peripheral blood. The DNA of the CDR3 is TGTGCCAGCAGTTGGAACGGTCCCTACGAGCAGTACTTC. It is translated as CASSWNGPYEQYF.